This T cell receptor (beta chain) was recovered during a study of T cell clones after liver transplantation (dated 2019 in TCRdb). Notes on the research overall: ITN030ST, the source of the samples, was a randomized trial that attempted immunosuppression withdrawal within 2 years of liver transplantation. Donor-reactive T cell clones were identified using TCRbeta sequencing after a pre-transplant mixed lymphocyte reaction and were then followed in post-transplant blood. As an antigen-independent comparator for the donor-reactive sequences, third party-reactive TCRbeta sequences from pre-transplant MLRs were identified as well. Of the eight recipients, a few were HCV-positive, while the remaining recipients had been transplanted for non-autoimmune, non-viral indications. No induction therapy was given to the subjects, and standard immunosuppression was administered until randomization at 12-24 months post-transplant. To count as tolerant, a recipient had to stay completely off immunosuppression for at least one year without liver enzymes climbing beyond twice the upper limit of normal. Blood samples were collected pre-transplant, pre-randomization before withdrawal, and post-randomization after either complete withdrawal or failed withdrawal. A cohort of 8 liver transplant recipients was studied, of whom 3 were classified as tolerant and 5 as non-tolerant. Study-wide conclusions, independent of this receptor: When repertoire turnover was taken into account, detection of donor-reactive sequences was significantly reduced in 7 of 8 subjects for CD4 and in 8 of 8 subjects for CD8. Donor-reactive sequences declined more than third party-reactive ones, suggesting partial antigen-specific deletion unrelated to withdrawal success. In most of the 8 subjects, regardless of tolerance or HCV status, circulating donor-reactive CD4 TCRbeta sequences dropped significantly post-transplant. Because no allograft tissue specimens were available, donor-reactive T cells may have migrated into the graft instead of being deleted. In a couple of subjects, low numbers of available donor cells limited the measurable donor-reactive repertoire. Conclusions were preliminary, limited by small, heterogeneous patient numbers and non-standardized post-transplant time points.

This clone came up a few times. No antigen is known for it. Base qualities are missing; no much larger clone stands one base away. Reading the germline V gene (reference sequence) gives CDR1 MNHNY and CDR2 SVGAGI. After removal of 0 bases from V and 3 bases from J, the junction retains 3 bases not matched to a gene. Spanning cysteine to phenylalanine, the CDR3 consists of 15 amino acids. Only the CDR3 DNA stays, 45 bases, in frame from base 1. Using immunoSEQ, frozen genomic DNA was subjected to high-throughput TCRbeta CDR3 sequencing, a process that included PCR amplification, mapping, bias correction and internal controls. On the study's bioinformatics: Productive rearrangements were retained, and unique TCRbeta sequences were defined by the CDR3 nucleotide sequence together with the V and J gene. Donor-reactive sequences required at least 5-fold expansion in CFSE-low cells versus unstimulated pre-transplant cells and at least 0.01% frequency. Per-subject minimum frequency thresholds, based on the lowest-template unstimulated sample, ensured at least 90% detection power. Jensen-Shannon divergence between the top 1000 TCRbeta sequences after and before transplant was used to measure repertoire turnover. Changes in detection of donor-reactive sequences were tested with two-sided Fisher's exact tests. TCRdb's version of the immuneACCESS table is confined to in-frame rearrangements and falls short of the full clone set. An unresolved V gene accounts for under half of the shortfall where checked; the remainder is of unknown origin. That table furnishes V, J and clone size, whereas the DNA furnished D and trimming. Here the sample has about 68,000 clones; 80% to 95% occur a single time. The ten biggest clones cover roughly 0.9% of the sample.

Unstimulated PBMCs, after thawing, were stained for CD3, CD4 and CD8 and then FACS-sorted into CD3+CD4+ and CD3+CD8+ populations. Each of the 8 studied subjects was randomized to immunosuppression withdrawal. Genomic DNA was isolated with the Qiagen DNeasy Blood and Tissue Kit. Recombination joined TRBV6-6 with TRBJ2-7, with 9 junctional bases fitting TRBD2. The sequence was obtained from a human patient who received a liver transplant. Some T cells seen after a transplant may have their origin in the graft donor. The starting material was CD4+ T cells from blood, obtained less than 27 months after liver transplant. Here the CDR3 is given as CASSYSSGSGYEQYF. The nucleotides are TGTGCCAGCAGTTACTCTAGCGGGAGTGGCTACGAGCAGTACTTC.